Below, 17 T cell receptor beta chains from the same sample are listed, as sequenced in a study of T cells after yellow fever vaccination. TCRdb re-called the 5' RACE reads through MiXCR, storing one row per CDR3 protein. This sample has almost 600,000 distinct CDR3 sequences, with about 13% found just once. Specimen: PBMCs, collected on the day of the yellow fever booster vaccination. These receptors all come from a man aged 25 to 45 who received the YFV17D yellow fever vaccine.

The rearrangement joins TRBV29-1 to TRBJ2-7; D uncertain. V was clipped by 2 bases and J by 2 bases, with 4 bases between them. Germline V gives CDR1 SQVTM, CDR2 ANQGSEA. The CDR3 runs to 11 residues. CDR3 in DNA: TGCAGCGTTGAATGGGCCTACGAGCAGTACTTC. Amino acid sequence: CSVEWAYEQYF.

This clonotype was detected ten times or more. The V gene is TRBV4-2, the J gene TRBJ2-1; 12 bases match TRBD2. This CDR3 spans 16 amino acids. V lost 0 bases to trimming and J lost 8 bases; unmatched junction nucleotides: 5. Germline lookup yields CDR1 LGHNA and CDR2 YNFKEQ. CDR3 sequence: CASSQDPSGRDDEQFF. The CDR3 region has the DNA TGTGCCAGCAGCCAAGATCCTAGCGGGAGGGATGATGAGCAGTTCTTC.

The chain is built from TRBV3-1 and TRBJ2-3; D not certain. The CDR3 is 15 residues long. In germline, CDR1 is LGHDT, CDR2 YNNKEL (reference sequence). Trimming left V 0 bases short and J 6 bases short, with 13 bases between. The CDR3: CASSQDRSLSDTQYF. CDR3 nucleotides: TGTGCCAGCAGCCAAGATAGATCCCTTTCTGATACGCAGTATTTT.

The chain combines TRBV5-1 with TRBJ2-5, with 9 bases aligning to TRBD1. Germline-derived CDR1 and CDR2 are SGHRS and YFSETQ. This CDR3 contains 17 residues. V was pared by 5 bases and J by 1 base, with 12 bases of the junction left unmatched. The CDR3 loop is CASRKSGTGPFQETQYF. The CDR3 DNA follows: TGCGCCAGCAGGAAATCCGGGACAGGGCCTTTCCAAGAGACCCAGTACTTC.

The chain is built from TRBV5-1 and TRBJ1-3, with a weak D call TRBD1 (5 bases). This CDR3 is built from 17 residues. Trimming pared 4 bases from V and 2 bases from J, leaving 19 bases between. Per the germline V gene, CDR1 is SGHRS and CDR2 is YFSETQ. The CDR3: CASSPGAGILAGNTIYF. Written as DNA, the CDR3 is TGCGCCAGCAGCCCTGGTGCAGGGATCCTGGCTGGAAACACCATATATTTT. The variable domain in full, with the rest retrieved from reference TRBV5-1 and TRBJ1-3, is KAGVTQTPRYLIKTRGQQVTLSCSPISGHRSVSWYQQTPGQGLQFLFEYFSETQRNKGNFPGRFSGRQFSNSRSEMNVSTLELGDSALYLCASSPGAGILAGNTIYFGEGSWLTVV.

The V and J genes are TRBV4-3 and TRBJ2-7, with D perhaps TRBD1 (6 bases). V shed 1 base and J shed 3 bases, with 13 bases lying between them. The CDR3 has 15 amino acids. The germline V gene encodes CDR1 LGHNA and CDR2 YSLEER. CDR3 nucleotide sequence: TGCGCCAGCAGCCAAGTACAGGGAGTGGGCTACGAGCAGTACTTC. It is translated as CASSQVQGVGYEQYF.

This clonotype was counted between two and nine times. V and J are TRBV9 and TRBJ2-2; the match to TRBD1 covers 8 bases. This CDR3 contains 14 residues. The junction had 3 bases not matched to a gene; V was cut back by 3 bases and J by 5 bases. CDR1 is SGDLS, CDR2 YYNGEE, per germline. CDR3 nucleotide sequence: TGTGCCAGCAGCGACAGGGGGTATACCGGGGAGCTGTTTTTT. Translated, it gives CASSDRGYTGELFF.

V usage is TRBV15 and J usage is TRBJ2-2; D ambiguous. This CDR3 is 14 amino acids long. V lost 4 bases to trimming and J lost 4 bases, with 10 bases between them. Germline CDR1 and CDR2: LNHNV and YYDKDF (reference sequence). CDR3: CATSNPSGTGELFF. For the CDR3, the DNA is TGTGCCACCAGCAACCCTTCGGGCACCGGGGAGCTGTTTTTT.

This clonotype has a handful of counts. J is TRBJ1-1 and V is TRBV5-1; tentatively, D is TRBD1 (6 bases). Germline V gene lookup returns CDR1 SGHRS and CDR2 YFSETQ. Trimming removed 7 bases at V and 6 bases at J, with 19 bases between. The CDR3 runs to 14 residues. The DNA of the CDR3 is TGCGCCAGCCGTCCCCAATCCGGGACACCTGAAGCTTTCTTT. This codes for CASRPQSGTPEAFF.

The V call is TRBV2, the J call TRBJ2-1; 7 nucleotides line up with TRBD2. The germline V gene encodes CDR1 SNHLY and CDR2 FYNNEI. V was pared by 3 bases and J by 6 bases, with 5 bases of the junction left unmatched. The CDR3 totals 14 residues. The CDR3 DNA is TGTGCCAGCAGTGAGAGGCTAGCGGCCAATGAGCAGTTCTTC. Protein sequence: CASSERLAANEQFF. Filled out from reference TRBV2 and TRBJ2-1, the complete variable domain reads EPEVTQTPSHQVTQMGQEVILRCVPISNHLYFYWYRQILGQKVEFLVSFYNNEISEKSEIFDDQFSVERPDGSNFTLKIRSTKLEDSAMYFCASSERLAANEQFFGPGTRLTVL.

The genes are TRBV3-1 and TRBJ2-5; D possibly corresponds to TRBD2 (6 bases). CDR3 length equals 14 residues. Germline assignment: CDR1 LGHDT and CDR2 YNNKEL (reference sequence). Trimming took 0 bases from V and 3 from J, leaving 8 bases between them. CDR3 region: CASSQDWTKETQYF. The CDR3 DNA is TGTGCCAGCAGCCAAGATTGGACTAAAGAGACCCAGTACTTC.

This clonotype was seen a few times. The CDR3 nucleotides are TGTGCCAGCAGCGTAGGGGCGGGAGGTAGCACAGATACGCAGTATTTT. This codes for CASSVGAGGSTDTQYF. This rearrangement joins TRBV9 to TRBJ2-3; 8 nucleotides agree with TRBD2. This CDR3 has 16 residues. Germline V CDR1 and CDR2: SGDLS, YYNGEE. Trimming removed 0 bases from V and 0 bases from J; junction bases left unmatched: 3.

In its sample, this clonotype was seen a few times. The chain joins TRBV3-1 to TRBJ2-1, with a weak D call TRBD2 (5 bases). CDR1 and CDR2 from the germline V gene are LGHDT and YNNKEL (reference sequence). The CDR3 spans 16 residues. V was cut by 0 bases and J by 4 bases, with 13 bases left in between. CDR3 sequence reads: CASSQEALAAYNEQFF. The CDR3 bases are TGTGCCAGCAGCCAAGAGGCGCTAGCAGCGTACAATGAGCAGTTCTTC.

This clonotype was recorded a few times. The DNA of the CDR3 is TGCAGTGCTATCCCAGGGACTGCGAACACCGGGGAGCTGTTTTTT. Amino acid sequence: CSAIPGTANTGELFF. The gene calls are TRBV20-1 and TRBJ2-2; weak D call: TRBD2 (6 bases). Germline lookup yields CDR1 DFQATT and CDR2 SNEGSKA (reference sequence). This CDR3 is 15 amino acids long. V lost 4 bases to trimming and J lost 0 bases, with 12 bases between them.

The chain is built from TRBV14 and TRBJ2-7, with D unresolved. The CDR3 is 12 amino acids. Deletions cut 1 base from V and 9 bases from J, with 10 bases between. Germline assignment: CDR1 SGHDN and CDR2 FVKESK. DNA for the CDR3: TGTGCCAGCAGCCAAGCGGCGACGGTGCAGTACTTC. Its protein is CASSQAATVQYF.

This clonotype occurred once. The chain joins TRBV20-1 to TRBJ2-2; D unclear. The V gene lost 3 bases and the J gene lost 4 bases, with 12 bases spanning the gap. Germline V gene lookup returns CDR1 DFQATT and CDR2 SNEGSKA (reference sequence). The CDR3 extends over 14 amino acids. The CDR3 protein is CSASGSMSTGELFF. Written as DNA, the CDR3 is TGCAGTGCTAGTGGCAGTATGAGCACCGGGGAGCTGTTTTTT.

In its sample, this clonotype was seen a few times. The J gene is TRBJ1-2, the V gene TRBV7-9, with D unresolved. This CDR3 spans 14 amino acids. Germline CDR1 SEHNR, CDR2 FQNEAQ (reference sequence). Trimming removed 0 bases from V and 0 bases from J, with 5 bases in between. CDR3 coding DNA: TGTGCCAGCAGCTTAGCAGAACCTAACTATGGCTACACCTTC. Residues: CASSLAEPNYGYTF.